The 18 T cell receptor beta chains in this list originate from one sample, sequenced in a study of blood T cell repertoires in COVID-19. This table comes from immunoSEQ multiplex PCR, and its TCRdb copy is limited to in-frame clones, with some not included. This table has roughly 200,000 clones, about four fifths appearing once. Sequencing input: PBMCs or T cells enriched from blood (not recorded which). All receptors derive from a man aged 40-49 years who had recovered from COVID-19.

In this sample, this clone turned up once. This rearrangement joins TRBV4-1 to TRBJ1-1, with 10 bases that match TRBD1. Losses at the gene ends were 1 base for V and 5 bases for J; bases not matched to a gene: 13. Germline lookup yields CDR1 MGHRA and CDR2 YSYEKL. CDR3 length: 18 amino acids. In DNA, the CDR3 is TGCGCCAGCAGCCAAGTTTCGAGACAGGGGGCGTTTTATACTGAAGCTTTCTTT. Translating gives CASSQVSRQGAFYTEAFF.

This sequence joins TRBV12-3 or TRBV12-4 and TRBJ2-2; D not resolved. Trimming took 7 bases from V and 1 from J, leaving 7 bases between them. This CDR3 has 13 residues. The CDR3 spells CASTPGNTGELFF. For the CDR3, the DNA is TGTGCCAGCACCCCCGGGAACACCGGGGAGCTGTTTTTT.

The CDR3 loop reads CASSAYLGRQGLETQYF. The CDR3 DNA sequence: TGTGCCAGCAGCGCCTATCTAGGGCGTCAGGGTCTGGAGACCCAGTACTTC. The chain joins TRBV21-1 to TRBJ2-5; no DNA check was done on the table's D call, TRBD1. TRBV21-1 is termed a pseudogene. The CDR3 totals 17 residues.

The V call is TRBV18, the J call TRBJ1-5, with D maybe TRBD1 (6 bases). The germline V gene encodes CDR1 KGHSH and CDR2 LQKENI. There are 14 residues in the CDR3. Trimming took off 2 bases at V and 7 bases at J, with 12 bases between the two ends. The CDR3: CASSPTAGDQPQHF. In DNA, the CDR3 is TGTGCCAGCTCACCAACCGCAGGGGACCAGCCCCAGCATTTT.

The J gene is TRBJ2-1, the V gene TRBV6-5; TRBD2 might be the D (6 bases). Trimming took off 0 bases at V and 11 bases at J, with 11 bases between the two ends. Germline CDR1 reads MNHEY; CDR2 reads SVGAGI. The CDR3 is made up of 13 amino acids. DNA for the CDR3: TGTGCCAGCAGTTACTCGAATAGCGGTAAGCAGTTCTTC. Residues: CASSYSNSGKQFF.

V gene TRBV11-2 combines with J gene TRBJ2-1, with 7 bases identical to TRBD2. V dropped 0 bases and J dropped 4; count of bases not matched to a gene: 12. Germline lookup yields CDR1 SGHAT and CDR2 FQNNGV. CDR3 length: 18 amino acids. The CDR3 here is CASSLDLSSGADYNEQFF. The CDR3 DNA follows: TGTGCCAGCAGCTTAGATTTGTCAAGCGGGGCGGATTACAATGAGCAGTTCTTC.

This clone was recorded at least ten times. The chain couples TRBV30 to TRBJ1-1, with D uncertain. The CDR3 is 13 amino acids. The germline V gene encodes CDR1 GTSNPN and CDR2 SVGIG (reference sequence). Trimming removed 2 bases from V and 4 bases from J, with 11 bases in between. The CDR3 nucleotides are TGTGCCTGGAGTAGTCTCCGGGGCACTGAAGCTTTCTTT. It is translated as CAWSSLRGTEAFF.

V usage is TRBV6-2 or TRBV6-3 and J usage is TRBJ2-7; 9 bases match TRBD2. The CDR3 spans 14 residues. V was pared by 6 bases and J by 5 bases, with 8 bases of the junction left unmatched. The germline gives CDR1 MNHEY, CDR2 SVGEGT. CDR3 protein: CASSLLAGINEQYF. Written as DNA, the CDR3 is TGTGCCAGCAGCCTTCTAGCGGGGATCAACGAGCAGTACTTC.

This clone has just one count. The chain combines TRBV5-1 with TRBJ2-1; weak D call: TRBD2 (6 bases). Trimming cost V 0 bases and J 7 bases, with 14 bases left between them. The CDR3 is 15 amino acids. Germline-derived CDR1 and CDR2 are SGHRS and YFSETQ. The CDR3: CASSLGDSRVNEQFF. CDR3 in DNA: TGCGCCAGCAGCTTGGGGGACTCGCGGGTGAATGAGCAGTTCTTC. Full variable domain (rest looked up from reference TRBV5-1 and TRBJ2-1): KAGVTQTPRYLIKTRGQQVTLSCSPISGHRSVSWYQQTPGQGLQFLFEYFSETQRNKGNFPGRFSGRQFSNSRSEMNVSTLELGDSALYLCASSLGDSRVNEQFFGPGTRLTVL.

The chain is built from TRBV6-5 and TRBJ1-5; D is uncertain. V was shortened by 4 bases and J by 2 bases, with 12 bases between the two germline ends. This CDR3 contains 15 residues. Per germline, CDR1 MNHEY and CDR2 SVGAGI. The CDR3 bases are TGTGCCAGCAGTTCTCAATGGAGTGGCAATCAGCCCCAGCATTTT. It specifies CASSSQWSGNQPQHF.

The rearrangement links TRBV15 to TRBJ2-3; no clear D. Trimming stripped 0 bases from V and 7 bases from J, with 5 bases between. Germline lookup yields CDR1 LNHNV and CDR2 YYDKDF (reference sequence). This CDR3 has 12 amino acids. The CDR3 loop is CATSRDLYTQYF. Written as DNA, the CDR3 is TGTGCCACCAGCAGAGATCTGTATACGCAGTATTTT.

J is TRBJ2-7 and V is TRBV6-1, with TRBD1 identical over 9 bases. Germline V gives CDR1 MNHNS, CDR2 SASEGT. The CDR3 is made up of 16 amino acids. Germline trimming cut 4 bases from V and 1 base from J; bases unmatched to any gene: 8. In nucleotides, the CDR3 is TGTGCCAGCAGTGGTCCGGGGACAGGGTCTTCCTACGAGCAGTACTTC. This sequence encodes CASSGPGTGSSYEQYF.

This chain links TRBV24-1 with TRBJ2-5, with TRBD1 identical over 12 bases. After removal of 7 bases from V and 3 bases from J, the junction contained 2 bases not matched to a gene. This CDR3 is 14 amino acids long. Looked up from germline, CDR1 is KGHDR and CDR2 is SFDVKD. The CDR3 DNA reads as TGTGCCACCAGGGGACAGGGGGCGGAAGAGACCCAGTACTTC. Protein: CATRGQGAEETQYF.

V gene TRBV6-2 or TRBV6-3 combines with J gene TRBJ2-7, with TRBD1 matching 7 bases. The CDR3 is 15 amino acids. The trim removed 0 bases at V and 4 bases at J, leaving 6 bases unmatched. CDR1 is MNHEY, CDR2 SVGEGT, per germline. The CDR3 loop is CASSYSMGRGYEQYF. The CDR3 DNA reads TGTGCCAGCAGTTACTCGATGGGCAGGGGGTACGAGCAGTACTTC.

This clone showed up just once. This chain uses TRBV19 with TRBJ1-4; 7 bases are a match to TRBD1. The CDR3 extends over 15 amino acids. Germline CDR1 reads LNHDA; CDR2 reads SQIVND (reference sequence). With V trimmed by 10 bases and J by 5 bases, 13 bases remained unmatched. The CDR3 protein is CATRRRQGLNEKLFF. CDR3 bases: TGTGCCACGAGAAGGAGACAGGGTCTGAATGAAAAACTGTTTTTT.

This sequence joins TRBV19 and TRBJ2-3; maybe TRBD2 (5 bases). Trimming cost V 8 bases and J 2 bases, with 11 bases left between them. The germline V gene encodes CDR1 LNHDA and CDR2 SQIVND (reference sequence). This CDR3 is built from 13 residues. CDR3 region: CASSQRTTDTQYF. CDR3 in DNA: TGTGCCAGTTCACAGCGGACCACAGATACGCAGTATTTT.

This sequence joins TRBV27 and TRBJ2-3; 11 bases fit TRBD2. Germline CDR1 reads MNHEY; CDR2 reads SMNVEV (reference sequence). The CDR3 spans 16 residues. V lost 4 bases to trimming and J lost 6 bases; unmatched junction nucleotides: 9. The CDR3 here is CASSSPSGRIMDTQYF. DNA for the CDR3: TGTGCCAGCAGTTCCCCTAGCGGGAGGATCATGGATACGCAGTATTTT.

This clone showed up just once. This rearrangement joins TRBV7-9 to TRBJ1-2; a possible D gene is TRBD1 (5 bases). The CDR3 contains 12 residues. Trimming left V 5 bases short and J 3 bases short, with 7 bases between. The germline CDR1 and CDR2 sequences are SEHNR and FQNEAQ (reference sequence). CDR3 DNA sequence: TGTGCCAGCAGCCCAGGGCACTATGGCTACACCTTC. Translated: CASSPGHYGYTF.